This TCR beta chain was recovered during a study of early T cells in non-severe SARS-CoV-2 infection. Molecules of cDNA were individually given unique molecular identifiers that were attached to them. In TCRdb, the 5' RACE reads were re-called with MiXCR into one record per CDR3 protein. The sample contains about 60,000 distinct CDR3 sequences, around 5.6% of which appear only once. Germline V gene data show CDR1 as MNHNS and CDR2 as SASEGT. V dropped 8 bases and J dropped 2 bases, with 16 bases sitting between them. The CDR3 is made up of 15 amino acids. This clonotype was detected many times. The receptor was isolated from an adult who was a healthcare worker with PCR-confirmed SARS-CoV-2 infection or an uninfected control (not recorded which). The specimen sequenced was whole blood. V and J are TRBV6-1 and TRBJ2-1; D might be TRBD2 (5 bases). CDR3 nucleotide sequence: TGTGCCAGCGAGGTCGAGCGGAGGACCTACAATGAGCAGTTCTTC. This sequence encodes CASEVERRTYNEQFF.